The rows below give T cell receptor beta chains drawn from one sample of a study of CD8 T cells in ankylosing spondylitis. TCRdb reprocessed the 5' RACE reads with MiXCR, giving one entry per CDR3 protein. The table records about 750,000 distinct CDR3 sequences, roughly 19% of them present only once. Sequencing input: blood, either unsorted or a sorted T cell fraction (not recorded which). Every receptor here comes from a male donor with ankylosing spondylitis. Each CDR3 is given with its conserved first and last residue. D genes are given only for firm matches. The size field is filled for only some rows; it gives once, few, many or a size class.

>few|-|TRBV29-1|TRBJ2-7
TGCAGCGTTGAAATCAGACAGCGCTCCTACGAGCAGTACTTC
CSVEIRQRSYEQYF
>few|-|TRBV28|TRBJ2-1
TGTGCCAGCAGTTTGTATCCCCCAGGGGCTAGCTCCTACAATGAGCAGTTCTTC
CASSLYPPGASSYNEQFF
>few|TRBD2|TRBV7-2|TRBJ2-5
TGTGCCAGCAGGGGGGGGACTAGCGGGATGGAGACCCAGTACTTC
CASRGGTSGMETQYF
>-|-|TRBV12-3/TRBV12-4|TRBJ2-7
TGTGCCAGCAGTTTTGAGGCGGGATACGAGCAGTACTTC
CASSFEAGYEQYF
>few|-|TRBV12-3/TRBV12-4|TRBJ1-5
TGTGCCAGCAGTTTAGAGGGGTACCAGCCCCAGCATTTT
CASSLEGYQPQHF
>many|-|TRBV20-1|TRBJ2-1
TGCAGTGCTACGGACGAAGCAGGCAATGAGCAGTTCTTC
CSATDEAGNEQFF
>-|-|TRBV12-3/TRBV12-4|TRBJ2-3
TGTGCCAGCAGTTTATGGACTCCGAGTGAGGATACGCAGTATTTT
CASSLWTPSEDTQYF
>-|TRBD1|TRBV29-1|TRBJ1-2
TGCAGCGTTTACCCCGGGACAGCCTATGGCTACACCTTC
CSVYPGTAYGYTF
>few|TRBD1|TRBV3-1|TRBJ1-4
TGTGCCAGCAGCTCGGGACAGGGGAAGGCTAATGAAAAACTGTTTTTT
CASSSGQGKANEKLFF
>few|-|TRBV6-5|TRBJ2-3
TGTGCCAGCAGTTGGGAAGGGGTCGGCACAGATACGCAGTATTTT
CASSWEGVGTDTQYF
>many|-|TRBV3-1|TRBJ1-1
TGTGCCAGCTCTTTCGGACAGTACACTGAAGCTTTCTTT
CASSFGQYTEAFF
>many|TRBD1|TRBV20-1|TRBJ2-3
TGCAGTGCGCCGACAGGGAAGGGCACAGATACGCAGTATTTT
CSAPTGKGTDTQYF
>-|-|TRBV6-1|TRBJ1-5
TGTGCCAGCGGAGGCGGTGGGAGCAATCAGCCCCAGCATTTT
CASGGGGSNQPQHF
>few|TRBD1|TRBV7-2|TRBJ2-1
TGTGCCAGCAGCCAAAACCCTAGGACAGGCGCCTTTGAGCAGTTCTTC
CASSQNPRTGAFEQFF
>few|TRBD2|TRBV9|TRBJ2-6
TGTGCCAGCAGCGCGCTAGCGGGTATAGGGGCCAACGTCCTGACTTTC
CASSALAGIGANVLTF
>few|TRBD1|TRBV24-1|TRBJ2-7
TGTGCCACCAGCAGAACAGGGGGCGCCGAGCAGTACTTC
CATSRTGGAEQYF
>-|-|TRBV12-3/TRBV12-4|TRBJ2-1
TGTGCCAGCAGTCTGAACCTGTTCGGTGAGCAGTTCTTC
CASSLNLFGEQFF
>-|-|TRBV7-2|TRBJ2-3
TGTGCCAGCAGCAGAGCACTGGCAGATACGCAGTATTTT
CASSRALADTQYF
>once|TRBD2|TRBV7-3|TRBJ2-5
TGTGCCAGCAGCTTGACTAGCGGGGACCAAGAGACCCAGTACTTC
CASSLTSGDQETQYF
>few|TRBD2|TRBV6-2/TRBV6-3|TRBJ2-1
TGTGCCAGCAGGCCACTAGCGGGAGATGTCAATGAGCAGTTCTTC
CASRPLAGDVNEQFF
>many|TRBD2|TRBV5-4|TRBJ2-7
TGTGCCAGCAGCTTGGCCAGCGGGAGTCCCGAGCAGTACTTC
CASSLASGSPEQYF
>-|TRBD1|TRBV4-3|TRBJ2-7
TGCGCCAGCAGCCAGCGGGACAGGGGCAACGAGCAGTACTTC
CASSQRDRGNEQYF
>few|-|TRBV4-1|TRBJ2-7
TGCGCCATTCTCCGGAGGGAGCCCTACGAGCAGTACTTC
CAILRREPYEQYF
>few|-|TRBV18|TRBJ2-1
TGTGCCAGCTCACTTGACAGACCAACCTACAATGAGCAGTTCTTC
CASSLDRPTYNEQFF
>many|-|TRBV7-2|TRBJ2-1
TGTGCCAGCAGCTTACAACTAGTGGGCGATGAGCAGTTCTTC
CASSLQLVGDEQFF
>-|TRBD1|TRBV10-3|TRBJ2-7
TGTGCCATCAGAGACCCCAGGGGGCCGGGCGAGCAGTACTTC
CAIRDPRGPGEQYF
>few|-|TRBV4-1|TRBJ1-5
TGCGCCAGCAGCCAAGGTTCCGGGGCTAGCAATCAGCCCCAGCATTTT
CASSQGSGASNQPQHF
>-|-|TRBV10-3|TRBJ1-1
TGTGCCATCAGTGGGGACGGGGCTGAAGCTTTCTTT
CAISGDGAEAFF
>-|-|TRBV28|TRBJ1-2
TGTGCCAGCAGTTACGGGGCCGGTAACTATGGCTACACCTTC
CASSYGAGNYGYTF
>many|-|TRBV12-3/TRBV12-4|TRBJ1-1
TGTGCCAGCACCCTAGGGGGAGGAGTGGGCACTGAAGCTTTCTTT
CASTLGGGVGTEAFF
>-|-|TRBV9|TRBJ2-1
TGTGCCAGCAGCGTACCCGGACTAAACGATGAGCAGTTCTTC
CASSVPGLNDEQFF